The rows below give T cell receptor beta chains drawn from one sample of a study of T cells in narcolepsy. Clones were read by immunoSEQ multiplex PCR, and TCRdb kept only the in-frame ones, dropping some. This table holds 31,000 or so clones, roughly 90% found once. Sequencing was done on a sample of CD45RA- memory CD4+ T cells from PBMCs. These receptors came from a human donor with narcolepsy. CDR3s include the opening cysteine and the closing phenylalanine or tryptophan. The order of the fields is clone size, V gene, J gene, D gene, CDR3 DNA, CDR3 protein. A D gene is named only where the DNA matches it firmly. Expanded clones get a size class; other rows say once, few or many, or leave the size out.

size: .; V: TRBV29-1; J: TRBJ2-7; D: TRBD1; DNA: TGCAGCGTTGAAGAGAAGGGACAGGGCGCGGGCTTAGTCTCCTACGAGCAGTACTTC; CDR3: CSVEEKGQGAGLVSYEQYF
size: .; V: TRBV28; J: TRBJ1-1; D: .; DNA: TGTGCCAGCAGCTTTGACAGGTTCGGGCTCCGAAACACTGAAGCTTTCTTT; CDR3: CASSFDRFGLRNTEAFF
size: few; V: TRBV18; J: TRBJ1-1; D: .; DNA: TGTGCCAGCTCACCACCTCTCAGGAACACTGAAGCTTTCTTT; CDR3: CASSPPLRNTEAFF
size: .; V: TRBV30; J: TRBJ2-7; D: .; DNA: TGTGCCTGGGCCCCACCAGCGGCCGAGCAGTACTTC; CDR3: CAWAPPAAEQYF
size: .; V: TRBV5-4; J: TRBJ2-5; D: .; DNA: TGTGCCAGCAGCTTTATAGGGGCGGGAGAGACCCAGTACTTC; CDR3: CASSFIGAGETQYF
size: .; V: TRBV7-9; J: TRBJ1-2; D: TRBD1; DNA: TGTGCCAGCAGCTTCCCCCCGGGACAGGGCACCTATGGCTACACCTTC; CDR3: CASSFPPGQGTYGYTF
size: few; V: TRBV6-6; J: TRBJ2-5; D: .; DNA: TGTGCCAGCAGTACGGAGACTGGGGAGACCCAGTACTTC; CDR3: CASSTETGETQYF
size: few; V: TRBV7-3; J: TRBJ1-1; D: .; DNA: TGTGCCAGCAGCCCTCGACGGAACACTGAAGCTTTCTTT; CDR3: CASSPRRNTEAFF
size: once; V: TRBV29-1; J: TRBJ2-1; D: .; DNA: TGCAGCGTTGAACGGGAATGGAATGAGCAGTTCTTC; CDR3: CSVEREWNEQFF
size: .; V: TRBV5-1; J: TRBJ2-1; D: TRBD2; DNA: TGCGCCAGCAGCTTTAAGGGAGGGCGCGGCAATGAGCAGTTCTTC; CDR3: CASSFKGGRGNEQFF
size: .; V: TRBV27; J: TRBJ2-3; D: .; DNA: TGTGCCAGCAGTTTAGGTGGAGATACGCAGTATTTT; CDR3: CASSLGGDTQYF
size: .; V: TRBV4-1; J: TRBJ2-1; D: TRBD1; DNA: TGCGCCAGCAGCCATCATGGACAGGGGGCTGATGAGCAGTTCTTC; CDR3: CASSHHGQGADEQFF
size: .; V: TRBV4-3; J: TRBJ1-4; D: TRBD1; DNA: TGCGCCAGCAGCCAAAACGGGGACAGGGGGGGTGAAAAACTGTTTTTT; CDR3: CASSQNGDRGGEKLFF
size: few; V: TRBV27; J: TRBJ2-1; D: .; DNA: TGTGCCAGCAGCCCGAGCCGGGGCAATGAGCAGTTCTTC; CDR3: CASSPSRGNEQFF
size: .; V: TRBV28; J: TRBJ2-7; D: TRBD1; DNA: TGTGCCAGCAGTTTTGAGGGACAGGGGTCCTACGAGCAGTACTTC; CDR3: CASSFEGQGSYEQYF
size: .; V: TRBV18; J: TRBJ1-2; D: .; DNA: TGTGCCAGCCGACGGGGACATACGGAAAACTATGGCTACACCTTC; CDR3: CASRRGHTENYGYTF
size: .; V: TRBV4-1; J: TRBJ1-5; D: .; DNA: TGCGCCAGCAGCCAAGGGATCAAGGGTCAGCCCCAGCATTTT; CDR3: CASSQGIKGQPQHF
size: .; V: TRBV2; J: TRBJ1-3; D: .; DNA: TGTGCCAGCGCGACAGTGGGCAACTCTGGAAACACCATATATTTT; CDR3: CASATVGNSGNTIYF
size: .; V: TRBV4-1; J: TRBJ2-7; D: .; DNA: TGCGCCAGCAGCCCTGGACGGTTCTCCTACGAGCAGTACTTC; CDR3: CASSPGRFSYEQYF
size: .; V: TRBV5-1; J: TRBJ2-2; D: .; DNA: TGCGCCAGCAGCTCCCGAAACGGGGCCGGGGAGCTGTTTTTT; CDR3: CASSSRNGAGELFF
size: .; V: TRBV7-8; J: TRBJ1-4; D: .; DNA: TGTGCCAGCAGCTTAGTACGGTCATTCGGTGAAAAACTGTTTTTT; CDR3: CASSLVRSFGEKLFF
size: .; V: TRBV25-1; J: TRBJ1-4; D: .; DNA: TGTGCCAGCAGTGATTCACACAGGGTAGCTGAAAAACTGTTTTTT; CDR3: CASSDSHRVAEKLFF
size: once; V: TRBV5-1; J: TRBJ1-2; D: .; DNA: TGCGCCAGCAGCTTGGGAAAGGACAGCTATGGCTACACCTTC; CDR3: CASSLGKDSYGYTF
size: .; V: TRBV11-2; J: TRBJ1-3; D: TRBD1; DNA: TGTGCCAGCAGCTTAGACCGGACAGGGGCCTCTGGAAACACCATATATTTT; CDR3: CASSLDRTGASGNTIYF
size: .; V: TRBV18; J: TRBJ1-3; D: .; DNA: TGTGCCAGCTCACCACCTTCCGGGTACTCTGGAAACACCATATATTTT; CDR3: CASSPPSGYSGNTIYF
size: .; V: TRBV14; J: TRBJ1-2; D: .; DNA: TGTGCCAGCAGCCCAAGATATAAGGATGGCTACACCTTC; CDR3: CASSPRYKDGYTF
size: .; V: TRBV5-5; J: TRBJ2-1; D: .; DNA: TGTGCCAGCAGTTTTTATCGGACGGAGCAGTTCTTC; CDR3: CASSFYRTEQFF
size: .; V: TRBV6-4; J: TRBJ1-4; D: TRBD1; DNA: TGTGCCAGCAGTCCGCCAGGGACAGGGGTTGAAAAACTGTTTTTT; CDR3: CASSPPGTGVEKLFF
size: once; V: TRBV27; J: TRBJ1-6; D: TRBD1; DNA: TGTGCCAGCAGGAGGGGACAGTGGGAGAATTCACCCCTCCACTTT; CDR3: CASRRGQWENSPLHF
size: once; V: TRBV10-3; J: TRBJ2-2; D: .; DNA: TGTGCCATCAGTGAGAGGATGGACACCGGGGAGCTGTTTTTT; CDR3: CAISERMDTGELFF
size: .; V: TRBV19; J: TRBJ1-1; D: .; DNA: TGTGCCAGTAGGGTGGGACGGTTGAACACTGAAGCTTTCTTT; CDR3: CASRVGRLNTEAFF
size: .; V: TRBV11-2; J: TRBJ2-7; D: .; DNA: TGTGCCAGCAGCTTAGATCATCGGGGAGCCTACGAGCAGTACTTC; CDR3: CASSLDHRGAYEQYF
size: .; V: TRBV6-5; J: TRBJ1-2; D: .; DNA: TGTGCCAGCAGTTATCGGGGGTCTAACTATGGCTACACCTTC; CDR3: CASSYRGSNYGYTF
size: .; V: TRBV7-3; J: TRBJ1-5; D: .; DNA: TGTGCCAGCAGCCTGGGCGGGGGCGGGCAGCCCCAGCATTTT; CDR3: CASSLGGGGQPQHF
size: .; V: TRBV29-1; J: TRBJ1-1; D: TRBD1; DNA: TGCAGCGTCCTAGGGCAGGGGGGGATGAACACTGAAGCTTTCTTT; CDR3: CSVLGQGGMNTEAFF
size: .; V: TRBV5-1; J: TRBJ1-4; D: TRBD1; DNA: TGCGCCAGCAGCTTAAGGGGGCCAACTTTGACTAATGAAAAACTGTTTTTT; CDR3: CASSLRGPTLTNEKLFF
size: once; V: TRBV7-2; J: TRBJ1-1; D: .; DNA: TGTGCCAGCAGCTTAGCATCGGGGAACACTGAAGCTTTCTTT; CDR3: CASSLASGNTEAFF
size: .; V: TRBV4-3; J: TRBJ2-7; D: .; DNA: TGCGCCAGCAGCCAAGTGGTCGGGGGCTCCTACGAGCAGTACTTC; CDR3: CASSQVVGGSYEQYF
size: .; V: TRBV5-4; J: TRBJ2-5; D: TRBD2; DNA: TGTGCCAGCAGCCGAGCGGGAGTAACGCAAGAGACCCAGTACTTC; CDR3: CASSRAGVTQETQYF
size: few; V: TRBV6-5; J: TRBJ2-5; D: TRBD2; DNA: TGTGCCAGCAGATATAGCGGGGTGGAGACCCAGTACTTC; CDR3: CASRYSGVETQYF